Below are 6 T cell receptor beta chains sequenced from a single sample in a study of T cell responses to AZD1222 COVID-19 vaccine. TCRdb's copy holds only in-frame clones and misses some; the assay was immunoSEQ multiplex PCR. The table records some 130,000 clones, over 75% of them present only once. The sample consisted of peripheral blood, taken on day 0 of AZD1222 vaccination. The receptors originated from an adult in good health.

The chain combines TRBV9 with TRBJ1-3, with D perhaps matching TRBD1 (5 bases). V shed 8 bases and J shed 8 bases, with 20 bases lying between them. CDR3 length: 14 residues. CDR1 and CDR2 from the germline V gene are SGDLS and YYNGEE. The CDR3 reads CARSGQGIRDTIYF. CDR3 nucleotides: TGTGCCAGATCGGGGCAGGGCATTAGGGACACCATATATTTT.

The V and J genes are TRBV19 and TRBJ1-1; no definite D call. The germline V gene encodes CDR1 LNHDA and CDR2 SQIVND (reference sequence). This CDR3 has 16 amino acids. V was clipped by 7 bases and J by 3 bases, with 21 bases between them. CDR3 in amino acids: CASNPLGEPRDTEAFF. The DNA for the CDR3 is TGTGCCAGTAACCCCCTCGGGGAGCCAAGGGACACTGAAGCTTTCTTT.

As regards this clone: Its ends do not fully match the called genes, so a read error is possible. The chain is built from TRBV6-1 and TRBJ2-3, with a tentative D call TRBD2 (5 bases). The CDR3 length is 14 residues. Germline V CDR1 and CDR2: MNHNS, SASEGT. In nucleotides, the CDR3 is TGTGCCAGCTGTGATCAGAGGGGCACAGATACGCAGTATTTT. Translating gives CASCDQRGTDTQYF.

This clone was detected only once. The chain combines TRBV9 with TRBJ2-7; TRBD2 might be the D (6 bases). Germline V lookup: CDR1 SGDLS, CDR2 YYNGEE. This CDR3 spans 15 amino acids. The germline V and J ends were trimmed by 1 base and 3 bases, with 14 bases remaining between them. The DNA for the CDR3 is TGTGCCAGCAGCGTAAATAGCGGAGGCCTCTACGAGCAGTACTTC. Amino acids: CASSVNSGGLYEQYF.

The rearrangement joins TRBV19 to TRBJ1-5, with 9 bases aligning to TRBD1. V lost 5 bases to trimming and J lost 6 bases; unmatched junction nucleotides: 8. The germline gives CDR1 LNHDA, CDR2 SQIVND (reference sequence). The CDR3 extends over 15 amino acids. The CDR3 DNA is TGTGCCAGTAGTCGGAGGGACAGGGACTCTCAGCCCCAGCATTTT. Protein: CASSRRDRDSQPQHF. Full variable domain (remainder filled in from reference TRBV19 and TRBJ1-5): DGGITQSPKYLFRKEGQNVTLSCEQNLNHDAMYWYRQDPGQGLRLIYYSQIVNDFQKGDIAEGYSVSREKKESFPLTVTSAQKNPTAFYLCASSRRDRDSQPQHFGDGTRLSIL.

This sequence joins TRBV7-8 and TRBJ1-3, with a tentative D call TRBD1 (5 bases). V dropped 3 bases and J dropped 9 bases, with 15 bases sitting between them. This CDR3 has 14 residues. Germline loops: CDR1 SGHVS, CDR2 FQNEAQ. The CDR3 DNA sequence: TGTGCCAGCAGCTTTACCGGGACGGCGACCACCATATATTTT. Protein: CASSFTGTATTIYF.